The T cell receptor beta chain described here comes from a study of shared clonotypes between healthy human individuals. CDR1 is SEHNR and CDR2 is FQNEAQ in the germline V gene (reference sequence). CDR3 length: 16 residues. V lost 5 bases and J lost 0, with 14 bases in between. Over several immunoSEQ plates, each subset's genomic DNA was distributed in even portions. Profiling relied on immunoSEQ multiplex PCR, and the TCRdb table lists in-frame clones only, not all of them. Seen here are 2 million to 2.5 million clones, 85% to 95% observed once, and the top ten hold 0.1% to 0.15%. Only one count was recorded for this clone.

The TCR was taken from a man between 18 and 29 years old in good health. Material for sequencing was naive CD4+ T cells sorted from blood. Subset indicated: CD45RA+ positively selected. V gene TRBV7-9 combines with J gene TRBJ1-5; D remains ambiguous. This chain's CDR3 is CASSPAGQNSNQPQHF. DNA of the CDR3: TGTGCCAGCAGCCCCGCCGGGCAGAATAGCAATCAGCCCCAGCATTTT.